The present T cell receptor beta chain was sequenced within a study of beta chain features in type 1 diabetes. Study background: Patient and healthy donor groups were alike in age, gender and cell yields.

CDR3 length: 13 residues. The V and J ends lost 3 bases and 4 bases respectively, with 9 bases between them. Per germline, CDR1 KGHSH and CDR2 LQKENI. All of the isolated RNA was reverse transcribed, so expressed TCRB transcripts were sequenced. Using immunoSEQ multiplex PCR, the repertoire was profiled, and TCRdb retains in-frame clones only, with some absent. The sample contains fewer than 350,000 clones, about 19% of which appear only once. The chain recombines TRBV18 with TRBJ1-1, with D unclear. The clonotype was recovered from a woman younger than 30 in good health. Input material: naive CD4+ T cells from blood. For the CDR3, the DNA is TGTGCCAGCTCACCCCGGCCGGGCACTGAAGCTTTCTTT. It encodes CASSPRPGTEAFF. Drawing the rest from reference TRBV18 and TRBJ1-1, the complete variable domain is NAGVMQNPRHLVRRRGQEARLRCSPMKGHSHVYWYRQLPEEGLKFMVYLQKENIIDESGMPKERFSAEFPKEGPSILRIQQVVRGDSAAYFCASSPRPGTEAFFGQGTRLTVV.